This record looks at one TCR beta chain sequence and its context. The entry originates in a study of blood T cell repertoires in COVID-19. Study-level background: From the United States, Italy and Spain came samples of acute and convalescent COVID-19. The analysed material was cDNA or gDNA that came from T cells, B-cell-depleted T cells, or PBMCs.

As originally analysed: Nucleated cell counts were estimated from reference gene primer amplification. The assay was immunoSEQ multiplex PCR, and TCRdb's table has in-frame clones only and misses some. The DNA was the basis for D and trimming; V, J and clone size are from that table. The table records 250,000 to 300,000 clones, approximately 85% of them present only once. Germline CDR1 reads KGHSH; CDR2 reads LQKENI. The CDR3 sequence is 17 residues long. The junction had 6 bases not matched to a gene; V was cut back by 0 bases and J by 7 bases. The source is a man aged 45 to 65 with active or convalescent COVID-19. This chain links TRBV18 with TRBJ2-1, with 13 bases aligning to TRBD2. Sequenced material: peripheral blood. DNA for the CDR3: TGTGCCAGCTCACCACCCGGACTAGCGGGAGCAGGGAATGAGCAGTTCTTC. This translates into CASSPPGLAGAGNEQFF.